A single sample gave rise to the 25 T cell receptor beta chains below, sequenced in a study of cytomegalovirus exposure and HLA in healthy donors. The primer mix had 60 Vbeta and 13 Jbeta primers. Clones were read by immunoSEQ multiplex PCR, and TCRdb kept only the in-frame ones, dropping some. The sample shows around 110,000 clones, over 70% of them seen only once. Sequencing was done on a sample of PBMCs. The source is a woman aged 18-29 years in good health and CMV-seronegative.

The chain links TRBV18 to TRBJ1-6, with no clear D. V was shortened by 3 bases and J by 1 base, with 7 bases between the two germline ends. Germline values: CDR1 KGHSH, CDR2 LQKENI. The CDR3 sequence is 15 residues long. CDR3 in DNA: TGTGCCAGCTCACCCGCGGAGTCCTATAATTCACCCCTCCACTTT. Amino acids: CASSPAESYNSPLHF.

V is TRBV5-1 and J is TRBJ2-7, with 10 bases identical to TRBD2. The CDR3 extends over 13 amino acids. Germline V gene data show CDR1 as SGHRS and CDR2 as YFSETQ. Trimming took 4 bases from V and 4 from J; bases not matched to a gene: 2. This CDR3 is CASSGTSEYEQYF. The CDR3 DNA reads TGCGCCAGCAGCGGGACTAGCGAGTACGAGCAGTACTTC.

Concerning this clone itself: Other DNA sequences of this sample code for an identical CDR3. The gene calls are TRBV5-1 and TRBJ1-2, with 8 bases aligning to TRBD1. Germline loops: CDR1 SGHRS, CDR2 YFSETQ. With V trimmed by 5 bases and J by 3 bases, 6 bases remained unmatched. CDR3 length: 14 amino acids. This CDR3 is CASSRTGTDYGYTF. The CDR3, as DNA: TGCGCCAGCAGTCGGACAGGGACTGACTATGGCTACACCTTC.

The rearrangement links TRBV5-1 to TRBJ1-2; D is possibly TRBD1 (6 bases). Germline loops: CDR1 SGHRS, CDR2 YFSETQ. Trimming stripped 5 bases from V and 8 bases from J, with 16 bases between. The CDR3 contains 13 residues. The CDR3 nucleotides read TGCGCCAGCAGTCGAACCGAGGGGGACGGCTACACCTTC. Protein product: CASSRTEGDGYTF.

The chain recombines TRBV5-1 with TRBJ2-7; the match to TRBD1 covers 9 bases. CDR1 is SGHRS, CDR2 YFSETQ, per germline. The CDR3 has 15 residues. The V segment lost 1 base and the J segment 5 bases; nucleotides outside the gene matches: 7. DNA for the CDR3: TGCGCCAGCAGCTTGAAGGGGACAGGGTACGACGAGCAGTACTTC. Translating it yields CASSLKGTGYDEQYF.

The genes are TRBV7-9 and TRBJ2-7; D might be TRBD2 (7 bases). The CDR3 extends over 13 amino acids. Germline V gives CDR1 SEHNR, CDR2 FQNEAQ (reference sequence). Trimming stripped 0 bases from V and 7 bases from J, with 10 bases between. The chain's CDR3 is CASSLAGGQEQYF. CDR3 bases: TGTGCCAGCAGCTTAGCCGGGGGGCAGGAGCAGTACTTC. Supplemented by reference TRBV7-9 and TRBJ2-7, the full variable domain reads DTGVSQNPRHKITKRGQNVTFRCDPISEHNRLYWYRQTLGQGPEFLTYFQNEAQLEKSRLLSDRFSAERPKGSFSTLEIQRTEQGDSAMYLCASSLAGGQEQYFGPGTRLTVT.

Turning to this clone: A junction boundary mismatches the germline segment, possibly from a read error. The rearrangement links TRBV6-1 to TRBJ1-5; 7 nucleotides align to TRBD1. The CDR3 sequence is 18 residues long. CDR1 is MNHNS and CDR2 is SASEGT in the germline V gene. CDR3 in amino acids: CDSSGPRGTDYSNQPQHF. CDR3 in DNA: TGTGACAGCAGTGGGCCCAGGGGGACAGACTATAGCAATCAGCCCCAGCATTTT.

V is TRBV18 and J is TRBJ2-1; TRBD2 agrees at 7 bases. The V gene end was trimmed by 8 bases and the J gene end by 6 bases; junction bases not matched to a gene: 13. The CDR3 sequence is 15 residues long. Germline V gene data show CDR1 as KGHSH and CDR2 as LQKENI. The CDR3 spells CASAWVRASGNEQFF. The CDR3 DNA reads TGTGCCAGCGCCTGGGTCAGGGCTAGCGGCAATGAGCAGTTCTTC.

The chain joins TRBV10-3 to TRBJ2-1, with TRBD1 matching 7 bases. With 6 bases clipped from V and 7 bases from J, the junction kept 6 bases outside the gene matches. The CDR3 is 13 amino acids. Per the germline V gene, CDR1 is ENHRY and CDR2 is SYGVKD. The CDR3 region has the DNA TGTGCCATCAGGCCGGGACAGACGAATGAGCAGTTCTTC. Its translation: CAIRPGQTNEQFF.

This clone has just one count. The chain joins TRBV7-6 to TRBJ2-7; D is undetermined. The CDR3 contains 15 residues. Germline V gene sequence: CDR1 SGHVS, CDR2 FNYEAQ. The V and J ends lost 3 bases and 0 bases respectively, with 12 bases between them. CDR3 nucleotide sequence: TGTGCCAGCAGCTTCACACCCCAAAGCTCCTACGAGCAGTACTTC. This translates into CASSFTPQSSYEQYF.

The V and J genes are TRBV9 and TRBJ2-3; 9 bases map to TRBD2. Germline assignment: CDR1 SGDLS and CDR2 YYNGEE. CDR3 size: 15 residues. V trimming: 3 bases; J trimming: 3 bases; junction bases outside the gene matches: 5. CDR3 nucleotide sequence: TGTGCCAGCAGCGCGGGACTAGCATCAACAGATACGCAGTATTTT. It translates to CASSAGLASTDTQYF. Full variable domain (remainder filled in from reference TRBV9 and TRBJ2-3): DSGVTQTPKHLITATGQRVTLRCSPRSGDLSVYWYQQSLDQGLQFLIQYYNGEERAKGNILERFSAQQFPDLHSELNLSSLELGDSALYFCASSAGLASTDTQYFGPGTRLTVL.

The chain links TRBV9 to TRBJ2-1; 9 bases fit TRBD2. The length of the CDR3 is 14 residues. With 6 bases clipped from V and 10 bases from J, the junction kept 11 bases outside the gene matches. Per the germline V gene, CDR1 is SGDLS and CDR2 is YYNGEE. The CDR3 DNA is TGTGCCAGCACCACGACCCTAGCGGGGAAGGAGCAGTTCTTC. It specifies CASTTTLAGKEQFF.

V and J are TRBV5-6 and TRBJ1-6; D perhaps matches TRBD1 (5 bases). The CDR3 runs 13 residues. V was clipped by 0 bases and J by 9 bases, with 7 bases between them. CDR1 and CDR2 from the germline V gene are SGHDT and YYEEEE. CDR3 amino acids: CASSLDQGSPLHF. The CDR3 DNA follows: TGTGCCAGCAGCTTGGACCAGGGTTCACCCCTCCACTTT.

This clone has more than one count but fewer than ten. The chain uses TRBV2 and TRBJ1-1; 9 nucleotides align to TRBD1. The CDR3 contains 15 residues. Germline lookup yields CDR1 SNHLY and CDR2 FYNNEI. V gave up 5 bases and J gave up 1 base; unmatched junction bases: 5. The CDR3 coding sequence is TGTGCCAGCAGTCCCGGGACAGGGTGGAACACTGAAGCTTTCTTT. Protein: CASSPGTGWNTEAFF.

The J gene is TRBJ1-2, the V gene TRBV19; 9 bases are shared with TRBD1. Trimming took 4 bases from V and 5 from J; bases not matched to a gene: 14. This CDR3 comprises 17 residues. The germline V gene has CDR1 LNHDA and CDR2 SQIVND (reference sequence). The chain's CDR3 is CASSTLAPGQGDYGYTF. The CDR3 DNA is TGTGCCAGTAGTACTCTAGCTCCGGGACAGGGAGATTATGGCTACACCTTC.

This clone appeared a few times. The CDR3 is CASSQEGGSGITDTQYF. The CDR3 coding sequence is TGCGCCAGCAGCCAAGAAGGGGGTTCTGGCATCACAGATACGCAGTATTTT. This chain joins TRBV4-1 and TRBJ2-3; D possibly corresponds to TRBD1 (6 bases). V was trimmed by 0 bases and J by 2 bases, leaving 15 bases between them. CDR1 and CDR2 (germline): MGHRA, YSYEKL. There are 17 residues in the CDR3.

This clone was seen only a few times. The chain couples TRBV5-1 to TRBJ1-4; 9 nucleotides line up with TRBD1. V lost 2 bases to trimming and J lost 5 bases; unmatched junction nucleotides: 10. The CDR3 totals 17 residues. The germline CDR1 and CDR2 sequences are SGHRS and YFSETQ. Written as DNA, the CDR3 is TGCGCCAGCAGCTTCGACAGGGGGAGAGGTGGAAATGAAAAACTGTTTTTT. Protein product: CASSFDRGRGGNEKLFF.

This clone has a single count. The rearrangement links TRBV4-1 to TRBJ1-2, with a possible D match to TRBD1 (5 bases). Germline CDR1 is MGHRA and CDR2 is YSYEKL. This CDR3 is 16 amino acids long. V was clipped by 0 bases and J by 7 bases, with 18 bases between them. The CDR3: CASSQEEGRAPFGYTF. For the CDR3, the DNA is TGCGCCAGCAGCCAAGAGGAGGGGCGAGCCCCTTTTGGCTACACCTTC.

This chain connects TRBV12-5 to TRBJ2-7; 7 bases fit TRBD2. With 4 bases clipped from V and 4 bases from J, the junction kept 4 bases outside the gene matches. This CDR3 is 13 amino acids long. Per germline, CDR1 LGHNT and CDR2 FRNRAP. This CDR3 reads CASGYSGGYEQYF. As DNA, the CDR3 is TGTGCTAGTGGTTATTCCGGGGGGTACGAGCAGTACTTC. Drawing the rest from reference TRBV12-5 and TRBJ2-7, the complete variable domain is DARVTQTPRHKVTEMGQEVTMRCQPILGHNTVFWYRQTMMQGLELLAYFRNRAPLDDSGMPKDRFSAEMPDATLATLKIQPSEPRDSAVYFCASGYSGGYEQYFGPGTRLTVT.

The J gene is TRBJ2-5, the V gene TRBV7-9; TRBD2 matches at 11 bases. Trimming removed 7 bases from V and 5 bases from J; junction bases left unmatched: 6. Germline assignment: CDR1 SEHNR and CDR2 FQNEAQ (reference sequence). This CDR3 has 14 amino acids. The CDR3, as DNA: TGTGCCAGCAATTCACTAGCGGGGGAGGAGACCCAGTACTTC. Amino acids: CASNSLAGEETQYF.

CDR3 coding DNA: TGTGCCAGCAGCTTAAACAGTGTGGACTACGAGCAGTACTTC. Translating it yields CASSLNSVDYEQYF. V is TRBV7-2 and J is TRBJ2-7; no firm D call. CDR1 and CDR2 from the germline V gene are SGHTA and FQGNSA. This CDR3 contains 14 residues. Deletions cut 2 bases from V and 3 bases from J, with 11 bases between.

Note on this clone: At one end the junction does not follow the germline gene, possibly because of a read error. The V call is TRBV7-7, the J call TRBJ2-1; D might be TRBD1 (6 bases). The length of the CDR3 is 13 residues. Germline values: CDR1 SSHAT, CDR2 FNYEAQ (reference sequence). CDR3 nucleotides: TGTGCTAGCAGCTCCGGGACATCCAATGAGCAGTTCTTC. Residues: CASSSGTSNEQFF. Combining the CDR3 with reference TRBV7-7 and TRBJ2-1 gives the whole variable domain GAGVSQSPRYKVTKRGQDVTLRCDPISSHATLYWYQQALGQGPEFLTYFNYEAQPDKSGLPSDRFSAERPEGSISTLTIQRTEQRDSAMYRCASSSGTSNEQFFGPGTRLTVL.

This clone appeared once. This chain uses TRBV15 with TRBJ1-2, with D perhaps matching TRBD1 (6 bases). Trimming left V 3 bases short and J 6 bases short, with 17 bases between. The CDR3 runs to 15 residues. Germline V gene sequence: CDR1 LNHNV, CDR2 YYDKDF (reference sequence). CDR3 coding DNA: TGTGCCACCAGCAGTACCAGGGGCCTCCAGGATGGCTACACCTTC. This gives the protein CATSSTRGLQDGYTF.

This chain links TRBV30 with TRBJ1-4; D unresolved. Germline values: CDR1 GTSNPN, CDR2 SVGIG (reference sequence). V was clipped by 5 bases and J by 1 base, with 5 bases between them. The CDR3 has 12 residues. The DNA for the CDR3 is TGTGCCTGGGACTTAACTAATGAAAAACTGTTTTTT. It is translated as CAWDLTNEKLFF.

This sequence joins TRBV27 and TRBJ1-2, with unresolved D. The V end lost 0 bases, the J end lost 2 bases, and 16 bases lay between the germline ends. Looked up from germline, CDR1 is MNHEY and CDR2 is SMNVEV (reference sequence). This CDR3 has 17 amino acids. DNA of the CDR3: TGTGCCAGCAGTTTATCCCCCAGTAGAGGAACAAACTATGGCTACACCTTC. This translates into CASSLSPSRGTNYGYTF.